Below are 11 T cell receptor beta chains sequenced from a single sample in a study of blood T cells in healthy people across ages. It was with a sample-barcoded 5' primer and a J-beta primer mix that a second PCR of roughly 7 to 12 cycles was run. TCRdb re-analysed the 5' RACE reads in MiXCR, keeping a single row per CDR3 protein. The sample records 900,000 to 950,000 distinct CDR3 sequences, almost 30% being singletons. These records were also assigned to another study, of T cells of mothers and their children.

Material for sequencing was blood. Receptor source: a middle-aged woman in good health.

The chain couples TRBV7-2 to TRBJ2-4, with D unclear. The tail of the sequence fits TRBJ2-5 better, so the J call may be wrong. Germline CDR1 is SGHTA and CDR2 is FQGNSA. The CDR3 spans 16 residues. The CDR3 DNA follows: TGTGCCAGCAGCTACCCCCAAGGGCAGCTTCAAGAGACCCAGTACTTC. It specifies CASSYPQGQLQETQYF.

J is TRBJ1-2 and V is TRBV5-1; a weak D match, TRBD1 (5 bases). This CDR3 has 15 amino acids. CDR1 is SGHRS and CDR2 is YFSETQ in the germline V gene. The V end was cut by 1 base, the J end by 1 base, with 11 bases between. Here the CDR3 reads CASSLYRDGNYGYTF. The CDR3 nucleotides read TGCGCCAGCAGCTTGTACCGGGACGGTAACTATGGCTACACCTTC.

The sample holds a few counts of this clonotype. The chain joins TRBV7-2 to TRBJ2-4; 7 nucleotides align to TRBD1. Matching the DNA end better, TRBJ2-7 makes the J call doubtful. The germline V gene encodes CDR1 SGHTA and CDR2 FQGNSA. There are 15 residues in the CDR3. CDR3 in DNA: TGTGCCAGCAGCTTAGAAGGGACAGTTCACTACGAGCAGTACTTC. Encoded protein: CASSLEGTVHYEQYF.

The chain recombines TRBV4-1 with TRBJ2-2; perhaps TRBD1 as D (5 bases). The CDR3 spans 16 residues. Trimming left V 0 bases short and J 2 bases short, with 10 bases between. Germline V gives CDR1 MGHRA, CDR2 YSYEKL. The CDR3 region is CASSQEGRTNTGELFF. The CDR3 DNA reads TGCGCCAGCAGCCAAGAGGGCCGGACAAACACCGGGGAGCTGTTTTTT.

This clonotype was recorded a few times. One junction end disagrees with the germline gene, perhaps due to a read error. This chain uses TRBV6-4 with TRBJ2-7; TRBD1 matches 7 bases. Germline V gene sequence: CDR1 MRHNA, CDR2 SNTAGT. The CDR3 is 15 residues long. In DNA form, the CDR3 reads TGTGCCAGCGGTGACCCGACAGGGAGCTCCTACAAGCAGTACTTC. Translated: CASGDPTGSSYKQYF.

On this clonotype itself: This could be a read error, since a much larger clone is one nucleotide away. This rearrangement joins TRBV3-1 to TRBJ2-7, with D possibly TRBD1 on 7 matching bases. Trimming shortened V by 1 base and J by 4 bases, and 17 bases separated the two germline ends. The CDR3 runs to 16 residues. Per germline, CDR1 LGHDT and CDR2 YNNKEL (reference sequence). CDR3 nucleotide sequence: TGTGCCAGCAGCCAAGTTGCGGGCAGGGGGGCTTACGAGCAGTACTTC. This gives the protein CASSQVAGRGAYEQYF.

The chain combines TRBV7-9 with TRBJ2-1, with D hard to call. The CDR3 covers 15 residues. The germline V gene has CDR1 SEHNR and CDR2 FQNEAQ (reference sequence). Deletions cut 0 bases from V and 5 bases from J, with 11 bases between. CDR3 in DNA: TGTGCCAGCAGCTTAGCGTATGGAACCCACAATGAGCAGTTCTTC. Protein product: CASSLAYGTHNEQFF.

The chain is built from TRBV7-3 and TRBJ1-1; D is possibly TRBD1 (5 bases). In germline, CDR1 is SGHTA, CDR2 FQGTGA. V was pared by 6 bases and J by 0 bases, with 17 bases between. The CDR3 totals 16 residues. This CDR3 is CASSQQPGPLNTEAFF. DNA for the CDR3: TGTGCCAGCAGTCAACAACCGGGACCCCTGAACACTGAAGCTTTCTTT.

This rearrangement joins TRBV29-1 to TRBJ1-1; a possible D gene is TRBD1 (5 bases). Germline CDR1 SQVTM, CDR2 ANQGSEA. Trimming took off 5 bases at V and 5 bases at J, with 18 bases between the two ends. The CDR3 runs 14 residues. The CDR3 loop is CSVKVRIEGTEAFF. In nucleotides, the CDR3 is TGCAGCGTTAAGGTTCGGATAGAGGGGACTGAAGCTTTCTTT.

This clonotype was counted many times. The chain recombines TRBV7-8 with TRBJ2-7; the D is unclear. The CDR3 contains 13 residues. Germline V CDR1 and CDR2: SGHVS, FQNEAQ. V lost 2 bases, J lost 2 bases, and 7 bases lay in between. DNA of the CDR3: TGTGCCAGCAGCTTACAATCAACCTACGAGCAGTACTTC. It codes for CASSLQSTYEQYF.

The rearrangement uses TRBV7-2 and TRBJ1-2; perhaps TRBD1 as D (6 bases). Germline loops: CDR1 SGHTA, CDR2 FQGNSA. Trimming took 1 base from V and 4 from J, leaving 13 bases between them. This CDR3 has 15 residues. CDR3 residues: CASSLDFTGSYGYTF. In DNA, the CDR3 is TGTGCCAGCAGCTTAGATTTTACAGGGAGCTATGGCTACACCTTC.